The 15 T cell receptor beta chains below were found in one sample sequenced in a study of metastatic and nonmetastatic thyroid tumors. Prior to thyroid surgery, none of the patients had received any treatment. TCRdb re-analyzed the PCR reads through MiXCR. The data show around 15,000 clones, around 29% seen once. Sequencing was performed on blood. The receptors come from a female donor with papillary thyroid cancer or a benign thyroid nodule (not recorded which). Some clones in this sample may be carry-over from other donors' samples.

This clone turned up a few times. One end of the junction does not line up with germline, which may come from a read error. The chain has TRBV6-2 or TRBV6-3 and TRBJ1-2; a possible D gene is TRBD1 (5 bases). The CDR3 is 16 amino acids. CDR1 is MNHEY and CDR2 is SVGEGT in the germline V gene. CDR3: CASTQQGAGSCGKVPF. In DNA form, the CDR3 reads TGTGCCAGCACCCAACAAGGGGCAGGATCTTGCGGTAAGGTACCCTTC.

Sample share makes this clone medium-sized. The chain carries TRBV5-1 and TRBJ1-4, with 12 bases identical to TRBD1. This CDR3 is 16 amino acids long. Germline CDR1 reads SGHRS; CDR2 reads YFSETQ. Trimming cost V 4 bases and J 5 bases; bases outside gene matches: 6. For the CDR3, the DNA is TGCGCCAGCAGCAAGGGGACAGGGGGCGCAAATGAAAAACTGTTTTTT. It yields the protein CASSKGTGGANEKLFF.

This clone was detected only a few times. This chain connects TRBV7-9 to TRBJ2-1; maybe TRBD2 (5 bases). Germline V gene lookup returns CDR1 SEHNR and CDR2 FQNEAQ (reference sequence). V lost 3 bases, J lost 10 bases, and 7 bases lay in between. CDR3 length: 11 amino acids. The CDR3, as DNA: TGTGCCAGCAGCTTCGAGCGGGAGCAGTTCTTC. Translation gives CASSFEREQFF.

This clone was seen a handful of times. This rearrangement joins TRBV6-1 to TRBJ2-3; D is perhaps TRBD2 (6 bases). V gave up 10 bases and J gave up 4 bases, with 21 bases separating them. Germline V gene lookup returns CDR1 MNHNS and CDR2 SASEGT. The CDR3 has 15 residues. In nucleotides, the CDR3 is TGTGCCACCCACCCCAGACTCACGGGGGCAGATACGCAGTATTTT. Translating it yields CATHPRLTGADTQYF.

This clone was observed many times. The chain joins TRBV7-9 to TRBJ2-5; 16 nucleotides match TRBD2. The CDR3 runs to 18 residues. With V trimmed by 5 bases and J by 4 bases, 10 bases remained unmatched. Looked up from germline, CDR1 is SEHNR and CDR2 is FQNEAQ (reference sequence). The CDR3, as DNA: TGTGCCAGCAGCCCAGGGACTAGCGGGAGGGCCAGGGGAGAGACCCAGTACTTC. Residues: CASSPGTSGRARGETQYF.

This chain connects TRBV13 to TRBJ2-7; 12 bases agree with TRBD2. Unmatched junction bases numbered 8, after V lost 5 bases and J lost 0 bases. The CDR3 runs to 17 residues. Germline CDR1 reads PRHDT; CDR2 reads FYEKMQ (reference sequence). CDR3 region: CASSQTSGRESSYEQYF. The CDR3 region has the DNA TGTGCCAGCAGCCAGACTAGCGGGAGAGAAAGCTCCTACGAGCAGTACTTC.

This clone was observed a few times. The rearrangement uses TRBV6-2 or TRBV6-3 and TRBJ1-5, with a weak D call TRBD1 (6 bases). Trimming removed 7 bases at V and 5 bases at J, with 15 bases between. Germline values: CDR1 MNHEY, CDR2 SVGEGT. The CDR3 is 14 amino acids. The CDR3 bases are TGTGCCAGCATAGCCGGACAGCTATATCAGCCCCAGCATTTT. This translates into CASIAGQLYQPQHF.

By its share, this clone is medium-sized. The chain has TRBV5-1 and TRBJ2-2; D is unclear. This CDR3 contains 16 residues. The V gene lost 0 bases and the J gene lost 1 base, with 10 bases spanning the gap. CDR1 and CDR2 from the germline V gene are SGHRS and YFSETQ. The CDR3 loop is CASSLDWSLNTGELFF. The DNA for the CDR3 is TGCGCCAGCAGCTTGGATTGGTCCCTGAACACCGGGGAGCTGTTTTTT. Filled out from reference TRBV5-1 and TRBJ2-2, the complete variable domain reads KAGVTQTPRYLIKTRGQQVTLSCSPISGHRSVSWYQQTPGQGLQFLFEYFSETQRNKGNFPGRFSGRQFSNSRSEMNVSTLELGDSALYLCASSLDWSLNTGELFFGEGSRLTVL.

The chain is built from TRBV7-6 and TRBJ2-1, with D perhaps assigned TRBD1 or TRBD2 (5 bases each). V was clipped by 1 base and J by 0 bases, with 13 bases between them. Germline V gene data show CDR1 as SGHVS and CDR2 as FNYEAQ. This CDR3 is built from 17 residues. The CDR3 DNA follows: TGTGCCAGCAGCTTAGTAACGGGACGAGACTCCTACAATGAGCAGTTCTTC. Protein sequence: CASSLVTGRDSYNEQFF.

This clone is medium-sized. The V and J genes are TRBV27 and TRBJ2-7; no clear D. Trimming shortened V by 4 bases and J by 0 bases, and 13 bases separated the two germline ends. Germline V gene sequence: CDR1 MNHEY, CDR2 SMNVEV (reference sequence). The CDR3 runs to 15 residues. The CDR3 sequence: CASSSLDTSSYEQYF. In DNA, the CDR3 is TGTGCCAGCAGTTCCCTCGATACGAGCTCCTACGAGCAGTACTTC.

The table lists this clone with a few counts. The chain recombines TRBV7-8 with TRBJ1-6; D not certain. V gave up 5 bases and J gave up 5 bases, with 4 bases separating them. The germline V gene has CDR1 SGHVS and CDR2 FQNEAQ. This CDR3 is built from 12 residues. This chain's CDR3 is CASSTNNSPLHF. The CDR3 bases are TGTGCCAGCAGCACTAATAATTCACCCCTCCACTTT.

The chain combines TRBV11-3 with TRBJ2-7, with 8 bases lining up with TRBD1. With 5 bases clipped from V and 0 bases from J, the junction kept 9 bases outside the gene matches. Germline V gives CDR1 SGHNT, CDR2 YENEEA. CDR3 length: 16 residues. The CDR3 loop is CASSVPWTGSSYEQYF. The CDR3 DNA follows: TGTGCCAGCAGCGTCCCGTGGACAGGGAGCTCCTACGAGCAGTACTTC.

In its sample, this clone is medium-sized. As DNA, the CDR3 is TGTGCCAGCAGCACGTCGGGTGGCTACACCTTC. Its protein product is CASSTSGGYTF. This chain links TRBV12-3 or TRBV12-4 with TRBJ1-2, with unresolved D. The CDR3 runs 11 residues. Trimming shortened V by 6 bases and J by 7 bases, and 9 bases separated the two germline ends.

The chain uses TRBV28 and TRBJ2-7, with 8 bases aligning to TRBD1. CDR1 and CDR2 from the germline V gene are MDHEN and SYDVKM. Germline trimming cut 3 bases from V and 7 bases from J; bases unmatched to any gene: 5. This CDR3 is 13 amino acids long. This CDR3 is CASSLDRDWEQYF. The CDR3 DNA is TGTGCCAGCAGTTTGGACAGGGATTGGGAGCAGTACTTC.

The chain uses TRBV11-3 and TRBJ2-7; D is ambiguous. CDR1 and CDR2 (germline): SGHNT, YENEEA. V was clipped by 4 bases and J by 3 bases, with 16 bases between them. The CDR3 length is 15 residues. The CDR3 region has the DNA TGTGCCAGCAGCTCCCCCCAAGGCGCCGGCTACGAGCAGTACTTC. This codes for CASSSPQGAGYEQYF. The full variable domain, in which reference TRBV11-3 and TRBJ2-7 provide the parts outside the CDR3, is EAGVVQSPRYKIIEKKQPVAFWCNPISGHNTLYWYLQNLGQGPELLIRYENEEAVDDSQLPKDRFSAERLKGVDSTLKIQPAELGDSAVYLCASSSPQGAGYEQYFGPGTRLTVT.